This T cell receptor (beta chain) is from a study of control samples from healthy donors and cancer patients. Some clones are missing from TCRdb's copy, which holds only in-frame ones; the method was immunoSEQ multiplex PCR. This sample has about 43,000 clones, with roughly 94% found just once. The CDR3 has 14 residues. Germline values: CDR1 LNHDA, CDR2 SQIVND (reference sequence). V was shortened by 6 bases and J by 0 bases, with 10 bases between the two germline ends. Material for sequencing was blood. The chain couples TRBV19 to TRBJ2-3; D gene uncertain. This TCR was recovered from a man in his sixties in good health. CDR3 in DNA: TGTGCCAGTAGCGGAGACCCTAGCACAGATACGCAGTATTTT. This translates into CASSGDPSTDTQYF.